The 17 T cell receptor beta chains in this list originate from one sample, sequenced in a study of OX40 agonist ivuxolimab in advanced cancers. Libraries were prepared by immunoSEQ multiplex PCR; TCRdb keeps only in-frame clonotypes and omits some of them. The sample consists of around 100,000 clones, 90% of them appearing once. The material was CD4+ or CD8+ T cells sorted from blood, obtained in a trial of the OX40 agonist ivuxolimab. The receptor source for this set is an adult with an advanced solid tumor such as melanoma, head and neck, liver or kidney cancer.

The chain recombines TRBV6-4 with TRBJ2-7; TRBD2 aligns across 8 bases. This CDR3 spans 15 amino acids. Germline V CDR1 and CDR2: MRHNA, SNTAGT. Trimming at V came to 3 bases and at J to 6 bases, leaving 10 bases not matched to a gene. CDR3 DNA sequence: TGTGCCAGCAGTGAATGGGCTAGCGGGCGTAGCGAGCAGTACTTC. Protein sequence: CASSEWASGRSEQYF.

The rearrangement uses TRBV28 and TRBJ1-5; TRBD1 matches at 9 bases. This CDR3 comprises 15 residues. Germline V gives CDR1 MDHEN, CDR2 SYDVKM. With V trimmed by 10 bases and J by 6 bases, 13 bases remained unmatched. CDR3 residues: CATLKDRGKAQPQHF. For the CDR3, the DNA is TGTGCCACCCTAAAAGACAGGGGGAAGGCTCAGCCCCAGCATTTT.

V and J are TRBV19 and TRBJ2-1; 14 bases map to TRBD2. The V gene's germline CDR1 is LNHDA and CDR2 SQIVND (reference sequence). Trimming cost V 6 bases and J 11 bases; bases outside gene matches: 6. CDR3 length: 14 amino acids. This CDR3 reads CASRGTSGGYKQFF. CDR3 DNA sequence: TGTGCCAGTAGGGGGACTAGCGGGGGCTATAAGCAGTTCTTC.

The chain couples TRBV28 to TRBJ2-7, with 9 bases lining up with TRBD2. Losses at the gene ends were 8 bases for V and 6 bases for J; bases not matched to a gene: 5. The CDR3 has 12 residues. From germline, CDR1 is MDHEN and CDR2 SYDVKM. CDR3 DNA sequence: TGTGCCAGCCAAGTTAGCGGGGGCGAGCAGTACTTC. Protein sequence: CASQVSGGEQYF.

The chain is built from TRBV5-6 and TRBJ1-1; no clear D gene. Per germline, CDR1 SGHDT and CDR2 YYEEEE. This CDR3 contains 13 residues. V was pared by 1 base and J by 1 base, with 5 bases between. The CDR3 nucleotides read TGTGCCAGCAGCTTGTTAAGGAACACTGAAGCTTTCTTT. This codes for CASSLLRNTEAFF.

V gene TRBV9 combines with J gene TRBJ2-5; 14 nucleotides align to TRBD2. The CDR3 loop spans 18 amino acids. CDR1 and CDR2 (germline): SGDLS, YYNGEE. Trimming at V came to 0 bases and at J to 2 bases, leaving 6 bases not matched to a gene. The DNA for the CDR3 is TGTGCCAGCAGCGTAGGACTAGCGGGAGGGCCAGGGCAAGAGACCCAGTACTTC. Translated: CASSVGLAGGPGQETQYF. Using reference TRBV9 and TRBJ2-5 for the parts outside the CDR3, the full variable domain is DSGVTQTPKHLITATGQRVTLRCSPRSGDLSVYWYQQSLDQGLQFLIQYYNGEERAKGNILERFSAQQFPDLHSELNLSSLELGDSALYFCASSVGLAGGPGQETQYFGPGTRLLVL.

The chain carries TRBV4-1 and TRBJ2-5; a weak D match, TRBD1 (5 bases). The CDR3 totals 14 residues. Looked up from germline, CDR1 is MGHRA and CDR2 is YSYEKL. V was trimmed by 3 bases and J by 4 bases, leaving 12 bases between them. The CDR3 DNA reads TGCGCCAGCAGCCACCTAGGAAGGGGAGAGACCCAGTACTTC. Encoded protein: CASSHLGRGETQYF.

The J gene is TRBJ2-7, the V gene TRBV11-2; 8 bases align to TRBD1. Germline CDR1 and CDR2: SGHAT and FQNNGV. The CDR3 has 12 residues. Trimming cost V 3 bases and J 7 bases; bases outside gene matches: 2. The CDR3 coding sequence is TGTGCCAGCAGCTTGACAGGGGTTGAGCAGTACTTC. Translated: CASSLTGVEQYF.

The CDR3 DNA sequence: TGTGCCAGCAGCTTAGCCCCGGGTCAGCCCCAGCATTTT. It is translated as CASSLAPGQPQHF. The V and J genes are TRBV7-6 and TRBJ1-5; D is unresolved. The CDR3 runs to 13 residues. V lost 0 bases and J 6 bases, leaving 6 bases between the germline ends. Per germline, CDR1 SGHVS and CDR2 FNYEAQ.

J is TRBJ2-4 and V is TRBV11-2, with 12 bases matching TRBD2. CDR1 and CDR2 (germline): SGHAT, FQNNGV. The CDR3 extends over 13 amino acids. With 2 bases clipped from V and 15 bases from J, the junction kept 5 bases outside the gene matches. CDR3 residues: CASSLLAGGPGYF. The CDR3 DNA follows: TGTGCCAGCAGCTTACTAGCGGGAGGGCCGGGGTACTTC. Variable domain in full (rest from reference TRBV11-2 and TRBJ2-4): EAGVAQSPRYKIIEKRQSVAFWCNPISGHATLYWYQQILGQGPKLLIQFQNNGVVDDSQLPKDRFSAERLKGVDSTLKIQPAKLEDSAVYLCASSLLAGGPGYFGAGTRLSVL.

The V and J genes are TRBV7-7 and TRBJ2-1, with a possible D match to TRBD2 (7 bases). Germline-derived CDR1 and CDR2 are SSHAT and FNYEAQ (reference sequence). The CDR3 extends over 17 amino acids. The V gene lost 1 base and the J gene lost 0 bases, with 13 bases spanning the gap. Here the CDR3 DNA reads TGTGCCAGCAGCTTAGGGGGGGGCCCGAGCTCCTACAATGAGCAGTTCTTC. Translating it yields CASSLGGGPSSYNEQFF.

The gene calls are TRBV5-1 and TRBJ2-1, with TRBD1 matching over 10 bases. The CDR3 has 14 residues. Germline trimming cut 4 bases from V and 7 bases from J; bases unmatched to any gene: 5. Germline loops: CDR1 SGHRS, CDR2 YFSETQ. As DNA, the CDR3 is TGCGCCAGCAGCCCGTTGGACAGGGGGAATGAGCAGTTCTTC. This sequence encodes CASSPLDRGNEQFF. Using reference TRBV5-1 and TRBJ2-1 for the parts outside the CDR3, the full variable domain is KAGVTQTPRYLIKTRGQQVTLSCSPISGHRSVSWYQQTPGQGLQFLFEYFSETQRNKGNFPGRFSGRQFSNSRSEMNVSTLELGDSALYLCASSPLDRGNEQFFGPGTRLTVL.

The CDR3 protein is CAWSPLPTPEQFF. For the CDR3, the DNA is TGTGCCTGGAGTCCACTCCCGACACCTGAGCAGTTCTTC. The J gene is TRBJ2-1, the V gene TRBV30; D gene ambiguous. The V gene lost 2 bases and the J gene lost 9 bases, with 14 bases spanning the gap. Germline V gives CDR1 GTSNPN, CDR2 SVGIG (reference sequence). This CDR3 is built from 13 residues. The full variable domain, completed using reference TRBV30 and TRBJ2-1, is SQTIHQWPATLVQPVGSPLSLECTVEGTSNPNLYWYRQAAGRGLQLLFYSVGIGQISSEVPQNLSASRPQDRQFILSSKKLLLSDSGFYLCAWSPLPTPEQFFGPGTRLTVL.

The CDR3 DNA sequence: TGTGCCAGTAGTACACCGACTAGCGGGAGGTACACCGGGGAGCTGTTTTTT. This codes for CASSTPTSGRYTGELFF. V is TRBV19 and J is TRBJ2-2; 13 nucleotides align to TRBD2. CDR3 size: 17 residues. Looked up from germline, CDR1 is LNHDA and CDR2 is SQIVND (reference sequence). The J segment lost 3 bases and the V segment lost 4 bases, leaving 5 bases of the junction unmatched.

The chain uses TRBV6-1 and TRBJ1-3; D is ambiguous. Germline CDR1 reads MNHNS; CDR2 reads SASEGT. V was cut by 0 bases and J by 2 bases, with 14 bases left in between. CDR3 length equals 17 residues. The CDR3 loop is CASSEASWPGPGNTIYF. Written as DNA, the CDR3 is TGTGCCAGCAGTGAAGCGTCATGGCCGGGTCCTGGAAACACCATATATTTT.

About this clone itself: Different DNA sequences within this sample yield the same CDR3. CDR3 nucleotide sequence: TGTGCCAGCAGCCTGACGCCCGGGGCCAACACTGAAGCTTTCTTT. Its protein is CASSLTPGANTEAFF. The chain couples TRBV7-2 to TRBJ1-1; D perhaps matches TRBD1 (5 bases). CDR1 is SGHTA, CDR2 FQGNSA, per germline. Trimming cost V 5 bases and J 2 bases, with 15 bases left between them. The CDR3 consists of 15 residues.

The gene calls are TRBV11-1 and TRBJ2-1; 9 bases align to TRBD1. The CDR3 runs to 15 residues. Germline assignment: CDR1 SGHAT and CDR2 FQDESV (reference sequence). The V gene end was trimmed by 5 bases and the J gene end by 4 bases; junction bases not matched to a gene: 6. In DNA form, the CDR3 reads TGTGCCAGCAGCCCACCCGGGACAGGGTACAATGAGCAGTTCTTC. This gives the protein CASSPPGTGYNEQFF.